The text below deals with one TCR beta chain. What antigen it recognizes has not been identified. No much larger clone exists at a distance of one base, and base qualities are not known. The data originate from a study of long-term antiretroviral therapy in people with HIV (dated by TCRdb to 2022 to 2024). About the full investigation: Collection of the earliest samples took place about a decade ahead of the 2015 WHO recommendation for immediate ART, at a time when ART was typically delayed until CD4 counts fell. About 35% of the 30 participants with HIV were female. No cross-contamination during QIAcube processing was seen in test extractions of a monoclonal T-cell line run alongside roughly 35 polyclonal samples. A total of over 150 cryopreserved PBMC samples came from around 30 adults with confirmed HIV infection and were collected serially over a mean of roughly 6 years (range 1-12). A retrospective serial study tested whether ART initiation and durable HIV suppression were associated with changes in peripheral blood TRB repertoire composition and diversity. General study outcomes and caveats: CDR3 length ranges in HIV repertoires were narrower than in controls, and network structure suggested an antigen-experienced repertoire with only a slight naive shift after ART. Inferences about post-ART repertoire changes are limited because no data were available on ART adherence, viral resistance or therapy changes. Since PBMC availability was limited, sequencing covered only the TCR beta chain, with no alpha chain pairing. Starting ART was linked to a significant rise in TRB diversity, yet even with long-term ART the diversity remained significantly lower than in transplant donor controls. Samples dated from the mid-2000s to the late 2010s, and the ART regimens used may be less effective than current ones. The repertoire was dominated across all time points by expanded TRB clones identified before ART initiation, although this dominance was seen to fluctuate and to decrease in many PLHIV after ART. Unsorted PBMC were profiled instead of sorted CD4+ and CD8+ T cells because pre-ART samples had limited cell numbers.

Sequencing of the TRB variable region was done with the immunoSEQ hsTCRB v3.0 assay at survey level resolution. TRB sequencing targeted a depth of 40,000-50,000 T-cell genomes per sample. TRB libraries were pooled and sequenced on an Illumina MiSeq using a v3 150-cycle kit. Turning to the authors' computational methods: Analysis of repertoires was carried out in R inside a reproducible Nextflow workflow spanning QC, data transformation and analysis. LymphoSeq2, an R package for exploring AIRR-Seq data, was used to implement the custom analyses. Four samples that yielded fewer than 5000 total TRB sequences were excluded, so that fewer than 250 HIV repertoires were analyzed. Among the approximately 190 retained HIV repertoires, approximately 61 were collected before ART initiation and around 130 after ART initiation. Each repertoire was downsampled to 5000 TRB nucleotide sequences, and summary statistics were averaged across 100 downsampling iterations. The analysis kept only TRB sequences whose CDR3 regions were at least seven amino acids long. Diversity was assessed using a clonality score derived from Shannon entropy and using the Gini coefficient. In the repertoire networks, any two of the top 5000 CDR3 amino acid sequences were connected whenever the two sequences differed by an edit distance of one. For TRB CDR3 amino acid sequences, antigen specificity groups and MHC restriction were predicted with GLIPH2. CDR3 amino acid sequences were matched against VDJdb and McPAS-TCR to flag known CMV, EBV, HIV or tissue antigen associations. Pre-ART, post-ART and control groups were compared with Wilcoxon signed-rank tests and Holm-Bonferroni correction. As stored in TCRdb, this immuneACCESS dataset retains in-frame rearrangements with V and J assigned. A fraction of the clones does not appear; measured against another copy, unresolved V genes explain less than half of the discrepancy, and the remainder lacks a known reason. V, J and clone size are taken as reported in that table, and D and trimming were inferred from the DNA itself. A total of 20,000 to 30,000 clones appear in this sample, around 85% of them only once. 8% to 10% of the sample rests with the top ten.

Trimming at the junction amounts to 0 bases on V and 0 bases on J, and the germline ends lie 15 bases apart. Including cysteine and phenylalanine, the CDR3 has 17 amino acids. The kept DNA is CDR3 alone, 51 bases in frame from the first base. Per the germline V gene (reference sequence), SGHKS is the CDR1 and YYEKEE is the CDR2. Participants were included only if at least one PBMC sample before ART initiation and at least two post-ART samples were available. Every participant with HIV received treatment in the United States of America. Before DNA extraction, cryopreserved samples of 1-10 million PBMC were thawed and washed. At the time of the earliest PBMC sample for each participant with HIV, ages ranged from roughly 23 to 60 years. Each participant contributed PBMC samples from 1-4 timepoints before ART initiation and 2-8 timepoints after ART initiation, with a median of 7 samples. Serial HIV viral load, CD4+ T-cell count, ART history and demographic data were obtained for every participant. A Qiagen kit on a QIAcube was used to extract genomic DNA from unsorted PBMC, with samples processed in batches of 12.

The sequence links TRBV5-5 to TRBJ1-1; TRBD1 is possibly the D segment (6 matching bases). This clonotype was sampled from a middle-aged man with HIV. This sample comprised unsorted PBMCs, obtained 2.3 years after starting antiretroviral therapy. The nucleotide sequence reads TGTGCCAGCAGCTTGGAGAGGGCCGGGACAATGAACACTGAAGCTTTCTTT. It specifies CASSLERAGTMNTEAFF. Full variable domain (CDR3 extended with the reference TRBV5-5 and TRBJ1-1 proteins): DAGVTQSPTHLIKTRGQQVTLRCSPISGHKSVSWYQQVLGQGPQFIFQYYEKEERGRGNFPDRFSARQFPNYSSELNVNALLLGDSALYLCASSLERAGTMNTEAFFGQGTRLTVV.